This T cell receptor beta chain was sequenced in a study of identical twins. Overall study findings and caveats: For out-of-frame beta sequences, excess twin sharing was weaker.

This clonotype was counted only a few times. The antigen remains unidentified. A universal primer site was created by template switching, with the cDNA bearing unique molecular identifiers. In TCRdb, the 5' RACE reads were re-called with MiXCR into one record per CDR3 protein. The sample has 410,000 or so distinct CDR3 sequences; 15% to 20% are singletons. Germline CDR1 is DFQATT and CDR2 is SNEGSKA (reference sequence). The CDR3 contains 15 residues. With V trimmed by 1 base and J by 8 bases, 8 bases remained unmatched. The receptor was isolated from a man over 45 in good health. The sample comprised naive T cells sorted from blood. This sequence joins TRBV20-1 and TRBJ2-1, with 10 bases identical to TRBD2. CDR3 sequence: CSARGERGGLDEQFF. CDR3 coding DNA: TGCAGTGCTAGAGGCGAGCGGGGGGGTCTCGATGAGCAGTTCTTC.